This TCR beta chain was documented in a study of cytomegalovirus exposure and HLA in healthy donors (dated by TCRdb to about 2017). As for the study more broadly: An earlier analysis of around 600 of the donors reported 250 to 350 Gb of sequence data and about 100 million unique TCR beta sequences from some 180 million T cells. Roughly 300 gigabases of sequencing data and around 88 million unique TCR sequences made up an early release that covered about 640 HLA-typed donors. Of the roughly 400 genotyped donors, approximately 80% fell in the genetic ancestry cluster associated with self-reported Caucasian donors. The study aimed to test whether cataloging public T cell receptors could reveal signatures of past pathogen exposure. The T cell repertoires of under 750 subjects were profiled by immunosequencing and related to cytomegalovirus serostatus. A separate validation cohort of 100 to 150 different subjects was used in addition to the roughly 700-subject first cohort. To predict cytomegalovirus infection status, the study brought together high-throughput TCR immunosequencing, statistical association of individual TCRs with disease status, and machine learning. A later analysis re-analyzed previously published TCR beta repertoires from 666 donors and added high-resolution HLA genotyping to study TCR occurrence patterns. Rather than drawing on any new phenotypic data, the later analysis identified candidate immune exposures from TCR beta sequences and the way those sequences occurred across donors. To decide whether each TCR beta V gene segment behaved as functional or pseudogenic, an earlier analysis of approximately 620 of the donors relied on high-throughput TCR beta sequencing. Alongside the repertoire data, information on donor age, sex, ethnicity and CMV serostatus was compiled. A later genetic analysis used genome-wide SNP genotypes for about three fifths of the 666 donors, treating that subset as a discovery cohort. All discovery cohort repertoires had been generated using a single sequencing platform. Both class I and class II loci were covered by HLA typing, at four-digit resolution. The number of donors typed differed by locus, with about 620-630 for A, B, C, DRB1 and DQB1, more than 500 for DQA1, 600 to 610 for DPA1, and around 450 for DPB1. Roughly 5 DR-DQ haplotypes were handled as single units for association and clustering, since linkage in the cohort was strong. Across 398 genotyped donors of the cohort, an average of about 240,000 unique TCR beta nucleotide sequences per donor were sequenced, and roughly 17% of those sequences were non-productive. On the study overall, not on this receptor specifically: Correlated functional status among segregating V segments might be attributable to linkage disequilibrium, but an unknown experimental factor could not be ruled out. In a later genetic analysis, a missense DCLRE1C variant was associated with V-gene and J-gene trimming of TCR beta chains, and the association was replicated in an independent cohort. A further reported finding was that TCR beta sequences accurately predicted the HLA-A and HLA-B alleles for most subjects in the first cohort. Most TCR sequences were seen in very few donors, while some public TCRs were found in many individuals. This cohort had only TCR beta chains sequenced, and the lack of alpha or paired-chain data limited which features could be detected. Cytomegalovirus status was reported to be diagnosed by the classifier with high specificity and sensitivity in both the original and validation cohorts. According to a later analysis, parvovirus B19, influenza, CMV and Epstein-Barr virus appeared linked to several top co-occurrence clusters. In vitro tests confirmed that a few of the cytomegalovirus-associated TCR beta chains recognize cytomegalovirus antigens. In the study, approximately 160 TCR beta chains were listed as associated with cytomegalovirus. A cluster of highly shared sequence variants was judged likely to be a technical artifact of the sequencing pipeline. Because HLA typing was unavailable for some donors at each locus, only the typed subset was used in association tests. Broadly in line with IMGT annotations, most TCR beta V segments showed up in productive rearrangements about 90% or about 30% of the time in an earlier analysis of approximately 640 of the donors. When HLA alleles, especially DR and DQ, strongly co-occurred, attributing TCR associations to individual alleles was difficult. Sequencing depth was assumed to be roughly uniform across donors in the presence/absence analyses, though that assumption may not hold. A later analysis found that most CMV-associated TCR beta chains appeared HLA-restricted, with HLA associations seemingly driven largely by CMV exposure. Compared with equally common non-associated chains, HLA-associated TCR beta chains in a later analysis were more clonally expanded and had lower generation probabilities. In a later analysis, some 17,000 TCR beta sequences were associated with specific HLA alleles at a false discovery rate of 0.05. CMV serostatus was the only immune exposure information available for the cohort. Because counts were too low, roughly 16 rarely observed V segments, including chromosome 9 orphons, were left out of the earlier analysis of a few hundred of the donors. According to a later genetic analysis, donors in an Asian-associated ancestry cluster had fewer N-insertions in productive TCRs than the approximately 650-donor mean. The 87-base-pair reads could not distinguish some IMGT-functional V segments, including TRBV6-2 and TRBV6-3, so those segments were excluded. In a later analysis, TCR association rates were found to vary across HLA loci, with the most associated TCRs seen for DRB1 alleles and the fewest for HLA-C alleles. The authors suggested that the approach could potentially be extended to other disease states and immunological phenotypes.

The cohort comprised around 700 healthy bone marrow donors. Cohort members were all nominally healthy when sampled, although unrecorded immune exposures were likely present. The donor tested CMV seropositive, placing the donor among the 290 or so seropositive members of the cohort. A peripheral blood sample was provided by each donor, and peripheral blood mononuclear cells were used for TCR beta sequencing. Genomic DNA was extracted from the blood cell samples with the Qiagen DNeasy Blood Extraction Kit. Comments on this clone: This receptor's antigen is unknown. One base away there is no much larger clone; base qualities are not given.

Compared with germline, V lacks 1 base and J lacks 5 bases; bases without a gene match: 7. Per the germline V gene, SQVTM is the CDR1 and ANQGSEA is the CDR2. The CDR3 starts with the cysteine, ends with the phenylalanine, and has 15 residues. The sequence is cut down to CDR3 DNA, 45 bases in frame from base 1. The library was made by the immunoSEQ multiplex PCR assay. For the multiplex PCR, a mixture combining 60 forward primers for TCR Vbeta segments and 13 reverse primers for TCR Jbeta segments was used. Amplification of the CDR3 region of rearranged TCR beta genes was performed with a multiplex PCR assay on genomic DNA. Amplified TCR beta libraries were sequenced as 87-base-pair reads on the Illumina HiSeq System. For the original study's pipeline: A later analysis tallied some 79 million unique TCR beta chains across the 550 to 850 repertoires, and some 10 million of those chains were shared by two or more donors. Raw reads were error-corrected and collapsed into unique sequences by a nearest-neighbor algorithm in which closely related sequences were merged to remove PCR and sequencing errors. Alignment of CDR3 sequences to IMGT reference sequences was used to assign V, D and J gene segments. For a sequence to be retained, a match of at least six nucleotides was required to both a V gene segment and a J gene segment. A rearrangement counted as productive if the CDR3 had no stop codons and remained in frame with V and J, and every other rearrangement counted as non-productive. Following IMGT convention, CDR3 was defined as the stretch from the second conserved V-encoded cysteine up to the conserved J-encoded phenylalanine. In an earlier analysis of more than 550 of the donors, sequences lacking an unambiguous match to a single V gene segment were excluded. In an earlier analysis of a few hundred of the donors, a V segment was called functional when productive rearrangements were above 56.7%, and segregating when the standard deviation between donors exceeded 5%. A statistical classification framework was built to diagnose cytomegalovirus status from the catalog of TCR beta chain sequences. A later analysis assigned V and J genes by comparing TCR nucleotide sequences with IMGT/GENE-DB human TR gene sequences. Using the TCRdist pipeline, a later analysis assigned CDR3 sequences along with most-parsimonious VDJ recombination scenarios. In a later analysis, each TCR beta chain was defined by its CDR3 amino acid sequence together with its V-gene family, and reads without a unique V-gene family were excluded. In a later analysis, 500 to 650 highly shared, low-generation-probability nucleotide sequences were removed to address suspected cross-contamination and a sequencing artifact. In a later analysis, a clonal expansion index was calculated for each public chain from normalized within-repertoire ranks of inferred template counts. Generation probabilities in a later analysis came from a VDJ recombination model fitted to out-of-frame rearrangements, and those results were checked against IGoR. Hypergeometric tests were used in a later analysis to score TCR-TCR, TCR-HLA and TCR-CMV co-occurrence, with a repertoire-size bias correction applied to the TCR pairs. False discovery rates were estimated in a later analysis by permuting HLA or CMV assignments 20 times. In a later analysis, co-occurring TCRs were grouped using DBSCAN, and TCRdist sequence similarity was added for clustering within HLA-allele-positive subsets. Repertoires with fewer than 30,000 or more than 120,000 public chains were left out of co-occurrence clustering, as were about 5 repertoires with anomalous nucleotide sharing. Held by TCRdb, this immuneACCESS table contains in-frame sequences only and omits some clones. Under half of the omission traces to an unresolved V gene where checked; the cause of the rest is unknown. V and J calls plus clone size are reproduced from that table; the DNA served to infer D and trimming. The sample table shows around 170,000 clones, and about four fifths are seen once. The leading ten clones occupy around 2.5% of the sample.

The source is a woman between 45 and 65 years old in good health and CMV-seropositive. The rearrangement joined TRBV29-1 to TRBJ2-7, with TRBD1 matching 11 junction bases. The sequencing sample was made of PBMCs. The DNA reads TGCAGCGTTGAAGGGGGGGACAGGGGGATCGACGAGCAGTACTTC. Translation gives CSVEGGDRGIDEQYF.